Listed here are 12 T cell receptor beta chains from one sample, sequenced in a study of OX40 agonist ivuxolimab in advanced cancers. TCRdb keeps only in-frame clones here, not all; method: immunoSEQ multiplex PCR. Among fewer than 30,000 clones listed, around four fifths were seen once. The sequenced sample was CD4+ or CD8+ T cells sorted from blood, obtained in a trial of the OX40 agonist ivuxolimab. These receptor sequences come from an adult with an advanced solid tumor such as melanoma, head and neck, liver or kidney cancer.

The chain uses TRBV6-5 and TRBJ2-1; D is unresolved. The germline V gene has CDR1 MNHEY and CDR2 SVGAGI. Trimming shortened V by 2 bases and J by 10 bases, and 15 bases separated the two germline ends. The CDR3 totals 14 residues. CDR3 in amino acids: CASSYGAPGPEQFF. The CDR3, as DNA: TGTGCCAGCAGTTACGGAGCGCCCGGACCCGAGCAGTTCTTC.

The rearrangement joins TRBV6-6 to TRBJ1-1; TRBD1 matches 9 bases. The length of the CDR3 is 14 residues. Germline CDR1 and CDR2: MNHNY and SVGAGI (reference sequence). V trimming: 6 bases; J trimming: 4 bases; junction bases outside the gene matches: 6. CDR3 sequence reads: CASRAQGASTEAFF. As DNA, the CDR3 is TGTGCCAGCAGGGCACAGGGGGCGAGCACTGAAGCTTTCTTT.

This clone was detected only a few times. The chain joins TRBV10-3 to TRBJ1-1; 8 bases are a match to TRBD1. V trimming: 11 bases; J trimming: 1 base; junction bases outside the gene matches: 9. Germline CDR1 and CDR2: ENHRY and SYGVKD. The CDR3 extends over 14 amino acids. CDR3 in amino acids: CASEMDRANTEAFF. Written as DNA, the CDR3 is TGTGCCTCAGAAATGGACAGGGCGAACACTGAAGCTTTCTTT.

The chain has TRBV30 and TRBJ1-2; D possibly corresponds to TRBD1 (6 bases). Trimming took off 6 bases at V and 2 bases at J, with 19 bases between the two ends. The CDR3 extends over 15 amino acids. Germline V lookup: CDR1 GTSNPN, CDR2 SVGIG (reference sequence). CDR3 nucleotides: TGTGCCTGCTACCTTTACAGGGATCTAAACTATGGCTACACCTTC. This gives the protein CACYLYRDLNYGYTF.

Comment on this clone: The junction departs from germline at one end; a sequencing error may be responsible. The V call is TRBV10-3, the J call TRBJ2-7; D may be TRBD1 or TRBD2 (6 bases each). Germline assignment: CDR1 ENHRY and CDR2 SYGVKD. This CDR3 comprises 13 residues. The CDR3 bases are TGTGCCATCAATGAGGGGGGACCGCTCGAGCAGTACTTC. It specifies CAINEGGPLEQYF.

The rearrangement links TRBV7-9 to TRBJ2-3; the D gene is possibly TRBD2 (5 bases). The CDR3 loop spans 12 amino acids. V was pared by 5 bases and J by 2 bases, with 5 bases between. Germline V CDR1 and CDR2: SEHNR, FQNEAQ (reference sequence). CDR3 loop: CASSDYTDTQYF. The CDR3 bases are TGTGCCAGCAGCGACTACACAGATACGCAGTATTTT.

This rearrangement joins TRBV5-4 to TRBJ2-7; 16 bases agree with TRBD2. The CDR3 loop spans 18 amino acids. Germline CDR1 reads SGHNT; CDR2 reads YYREEE (reference sequence). Trimming took 1 base from V and 1 from J; bases not matched to a gene: 5. The CDR3 region is CASSLRGLAGGLSYEQYF. The DNA for the CDR3 is TGTGCCAGCAGCTTGAGGGGACTAGCGGGAGGGCTGTCCTACGAGCAGTACTTC.

The chain recombines TRBV27 with TRBJ2-3, with TRBD1 matching 7 bases. The CDR3 has 14 residues. V trimming: 4 bases; J trimming: 4 bases; junction bases outside the gene matches: 5. Germline V gene data show CDR1 as MNHEY and CDR2 as SMNVEV (reference sequence). CDR3 region: CASSSRQGPDTQYF. In DNA form, the CDR3 reads TGTGCCAGCAGTTCCCGACAGGGCCCAGATACGCAGTATTTT.

This chain uses TRBV7-8 with TRBJ2-6; D is undetermined. Trimming took 6 bases from V and 1 from J, leaving 13 bases between them. The germline V gene has CDR1 SGHVS and CDR2 FQNEAQ. The CDR3 has 16 amino acids. The CDR3 protein is CASSIDGGSGANVLTF. The DNA for the CDR3 is TGTGCCAGCAGTATCGACGGCGGTTCTGGGGCCAACGTCCTGACTTTC. Using reference TRBV7-8 and TRBJ2-6 for the parts outside the CDR3, the full variable domain is GAGVSQSPRYKVAKRGQDVALRCDPISGHVSLFWYQQALGQGPEFLTYFQNEAQLDKSGLPSDRFFAERPEGSVSTLKIQRTQQEDSAVYLCASSIDGGSGANVLTFGAGSRLTVL.

The CDR3 sequence: CASSPLAPSYGYTF. CDR3 bases: TGTGCCAGCAGCCCCCTAGCGCCAAGCTATGGCTACACCTTC. The chain combines TRBV5-6 with TRBJ1-2; D gene ambiguous. The CDR3 has 14 amino acids. V was pared by 4 bases and J by 4 bases, with 14 bases between. The germline gives CDR1 SGHDT, CDR2 YYEEEE.

DNA for the CDR3: TGTGCCAGCAGCTTAGTGGCCGGGAGGGAGACCCAGTACTTC. Translation gives CASSLVAGRETQYF. The genes are TRBV7-9 and TRBJ2-5, with 7 bases that match TRBD2. This CDR3 has 14 amino acids. Trimming took 1 base from V and 5 from J; bases not matched to a gene: 4. Looked up from germline, CDR1 is SEHNR and CDR2 is FQNEAQ (reference sequence). Looking up the rest from reference TRBV7-9 and TRBJ2-5 gives the full variable domain: DTGVSQNPRHKITKRGQNVTFRCDPISEHNRLYWYRQTLGQGPEFLTYFQNEAQLEKSRLLSDRFSAERPKGSFSTLEIQRTEQGDSAMYLCASSLVAGRETQYFGPGTRLLVL.

This sequence joins TRBV19 and TRBJ1-2; 7 bases match TRBD1. CDR1 is LNHDA, CDR2 SQIVND, per germline (reference sequence). V trimming: 3 bases; J trimming: 7 bases; junction bases outside the gene matches: 14. The CDR3 spans 16 residues. The CDR3 region is CASSIPRQGRRVGYTF. Written as DNA, the CDR3 is TGTGCCAGTAGTATCCCCAGACAGGGTAGGAGGGTTGGCTACACCTTC. Full variable domain (rest looked up from reference TRBV19 and TRBJ1-2): DGGITQSPKYLFRKEGQNVTLSCEQNLNHDAMYWYRQDPGQGLRLIYYSQIVNDFQKGDIAEGYSVSREKKESFPLTVTSAQKNPTAFYLCASSIPRQGRRVGYTFGSGTRLTVV.